This T cell receptor (beta chain) was retrieved from a study of neurological immune-mediated disorders. General study findings and limits: It was HTLV-1-associated myelopathy that showed the most TCR clonal expansion, while multiple sclerosis showed the least, falling below healthy controls.

This clonotype has at least ten counts. Antigen specificity is unknown. V lost 5 bases and J lost 4; bases outside the gene matches: 10. The CDR3 has 15 residues. CDR1 is MDHEN, CDR2 SYDVKM, per germline. The study built unsorted libraries from 2 million PBMCs kept at -80 C. TCRdb processed the 5' RACE reads anew with MiXCR; each CDR3 protein has one entry. The profile shows 25,000 to 35,000 distinct CDR3 sequences, around 16% of them singletons. V gene TRBV28 combines with J gene TRBJ2-5; TRBD1 aligns across 7 bases. The receptor's source is a man aged 70 or older in good health. The specimen was PBMCs. DNA for the CDR3: TGTGCCAGCAGTCTCGTAGACAGGGCCCGAGAGACCCAGTACTTC. It specifies CASSLVDRARETQYF.